The 25 T cell receptor beta chains given below trace back to one sample, sequenced in a study of blood T cell repertoires in COVID-19. Sequencing used immunoSEQ multiplex PCR; TCRdb keeps in-frame clones, though not all of them. This sample has 150,000 to 200,000 clones, with 75% to 90% found just once. The sample consisted of PBMCs or T cells enriched from blood (not recorded which). The origin of the receptors is a man between 65 and 80 years old who had been exposed to COVID-19.

The V and J genes are TRBV19 and TRBJ1-1; a weak D match, TRBD1 (6 bases). The V and J ends lost 9 bases and 1 base respectively, with 15 bases between them. Germline V CDR1 and CDR2: LNHDA, SQIVND (reference sequence). CDR3 length equals 14 residues. The chain's CDR3 is CASGTRTANTEAFF. CDR3 nucleotides: TGTGCCAGCGGAACAAGGACAGCGAACACTGAAGCTTTCTTT. The full variable domain, its missing parts supplied by reference TRBV19 and TRBJ1-1, is DGGITQSPKYLFRKEGQNVTLSCEQNLNHDAMYWYRQDPGQGLRLIYYSQIVNDFQKGDIAEGYSVSREKKESFPLTVTSAQKNPTAFYLCASGTRTANTEAFFGQGTRLTVV.

The CDR3 reads CASTLNLATDTQYF. For the CDR3, the DNA is TGCGCCAGCACTCTTAATCTAGCGACCGATACGCAGTATTTT. The chain recombines TRBV5-1 with TRBJ2-3; the D gene is possibly TRBD2 (6 bases). Germline CDR1 SGHRS, CDR2 YFSETQ. Trimming removed 6 bases from V and 6 bases from J, with 17 bases in between. The CDR3 is made up of 14 amino acids.

The chain's CDR3 is CASSLGLGRPSTDTQYF. The CDR3 bases are TGTGCCAGCAGCTTGGGGTTGGGCCGCCCTAGCACAGATACGCAGTATTTT. The rearrangement links TRBV5-5 to TRBJ2-3; D is uncertain. This CDR3 comprises 17 residues. Per germline, CDR1 SGHKS and CDR2 YYEKEE (reference sequence). V was clipped by 0 bases and J by 0 bases, with 14 bases between them. Full variable domain (missing parts from reference TRBV5-5 and TRBJ2-3): DAGVTQSPTHLIKTRGQQVTLRCSPISGHKSVSWYQQVLGQGPQFIFQYYEKEERGRGNFPDRFSARQFPNYSSELNVNALLLGDSALYLCASSLGLGRPSTDTQYFGPGTRLTVL.

The chain joins TRBV28 to TRBJ2-1, with 12 bases aligning to TRBD2. CDR3 size: 15 residues. The V gene end was trimmed by 6 bases and the J gene end by 8 bases; junction bases not matched to a gene: 8. CDR1 MDHEN and CDR2 SYDVKM come from the germline V gene. CDR3 residues: CASRERTSGMDEQFF. The CDR3 DNA follows: TGTGCCAGCAGGGAAAGGACTAGCGGGATGGATGAGCAGTTCTTC. The complete variable domain, with remaining parts taken from reference TRBV28 and TRBJ2-1, reads DVKVTQSSRYLVKRTGEKVFLECVQDMDHENMFWYRQDPGLGLRLIYFSYDVKMKEKGDIPEGYSVSREKKERFSLILESASTNQTSMYLCASRERTSGMDEQFFGPGTRLTVL.

This clone was counted a single time. The rearrangement uses TRBV5-6 and TRBJ1-3; D is possibly TRBD1 (6 bases). CDR3 length equals 17 residues. Germline V CDR1 and CDR2: SGHDT, YYEEEE. Between the trimmed V and J ends, which lost 1 base and 0 bases, there was a span of 14 bases. CDR3 region: CASSLRGQGSSGNTIYF. In DNA form, the CDR3 reads TGTGCCAGCAGCTTGCGTGGCCAGGGGAGCTCTGGAAACACCATATATTTT.

Only a few counts were recorded for this clone. The chain couples TRBV10-3 to TRBJ1-5; 7 bases are shared with TRBD1. The CDR3 consists of 13 residues. Germline-derived CDR1 and CDR2 are ENHRY and SYGVKD. V was clipped by 6 bases and J by 7 bases; unmatched bases: 6. The CDR3 spells CAIRPGQQQPQHF. DNA for the CDR3: TGTGCCATCAGGCCGGGACAGCAGCAGCCCCAGCATTTT.

This clone was counted between two and nine times. The rearrangement links TRBV19 to TRBJ1-4; 12 bases are shared with TRBD1. There are 16 residues in the CDR3. Per the germline V gene, CDR1 is LNHDA and CDR2 is SQIVND (reference sequence). V trimming: 10 bases; J trimming: 5 bases; junction bases outside the gene matches: 11. The CDR3 is CATSPGTGGLNEKLFF. CDR3 in DNA: TGTGCCACTTCACCCGGGACAGGGGGCCTGAATGAAAAACTGTTTTTT.

The chain recombines TRBV7-9 with TRBJ2-7, with TRBD1 matching over 8 bases. The germline V gene encodes CDR1 SEHNR and CDR2 FQNEAQ (reference sequence). V gave up 1 base and J gave up 2 bases; unmatched junction bases: 4. CDR3 length: 15 amino acids. CDR3 sequence reads: CASSLGAGGPYEQYF. CDR3 DNA: TGTGCCAGCAGCTTAGGGGCAGGGGGCCCCTACGAGCAGTACTTC.

The CDR3 is CASSAWDRAYNEQFF. DNA of the CDR3: TGTGCCAGCAGTGCATGGGACAGGGCGTACAATGAGCAGTTCTTC. The chain joins TRBV6-4 to TRBJ2-1, with TRBD1 identical over 9 bases. CDR3 length equals 15 residues. The trim removed 4 bases at V and 4 bases at J, leaving 5 bases unmatched. From germline, CDR1 is MRHNA and CDR2 SNTAGT.

The rearrangement uses TRBV19 and TRBJ2-7; TRBD1 agrees at 9 bases. V shed 5 bases, J shed 6 bases, and the junction held 8 bases outside the gene matches. CDR3 length equals 14 residues. In germline, CDR1 is LNHDA, CDR2 SQIVND (reference sequence). The CDR3 loop reads CASSSRTGEGEQYF. The CDR3 bases are TGTGCCAGTAGTTCCCGGACAGGGGAAGGCGAGCAGTACTTC.

For this clone: A read error may produce the germline difference seen at one junction end. Different DNA sequences within this sample yield the same CDR3. The chain is built from TRBV11-2 and TRBJ2-7, with 12 bases aligning to TRBD2. In germline, CDR1 is SGHAT, CDR2 FQNNGV. This CDR3 contains 15 residues. DNA of the CDR3: TGTGCCAGCAGTTTAGGACTAGCGGGGTCCTACGAGCAGTACTTC. This codes for CASSLGLAGSYEQYF.

This clone has just a few counts. The chain carries TRBV5-1 and TRBJ1-6, with 8 bases lining up with TRBD1. Germline V gene sequence: CDR1 SGHRS, CDR2 YFSETQ. With V trimmed by 4 bases and J by 10 bases, 10 bases remained unmatched. The CDR3 loop spans 15 amino acids. The CDR3 DNA follows: TGCGCCAGCAGCGGGCTGACAGGGGATAGGTCACCCCTCCACTTT. This codes for CASSGLTGDRSPLHF.

V is TRBV19 and J is TRBJ2-1; D is perhaps TRBD2 (6 bases). CDR1 and CDR2 (germline): LNHDA, SQIVND (reference sequence). CDR3 length: 15 residues. V lost 3 bases and J 8 bases, leaving 17 bases between the germline ends. The CDR3 DNA is TGTGCCAGTAGTATGTGGGCTAGCGACAACGATGAGCAGTTCTTC. Protein product: CASSMWASDNDEQFF.

This clone occurred once. The V gene is TRBV11-3, the J gene TRBJ1-1, with D unclear. The germline V gene encodes CDR1 SGHNT and CDR2 YENEEA. This CDR3 spans 17 amino acids. With 5 bases removed from V and 1 base from J, the gap between germline ends came to 20 bases. The DNA of the CDR3 is TGTGCCAGCAGCGGAGGGATGGTAGCGGACGGGAACACTGAAGCTTTCTTT. Translation gives CASSGGMVADGNTEAFF.

The chain couples TRBV2 to TRBJ1-5; TRBD1 matches 7 bases. The germline gives CDR1 SNHLY, CDR2 FYNNEI. This CDR3 is built from 13 residues. V trimming: 7 bases; J trimming: 7 bases; junction bases outside the gene matches: 7. Here the CDR3 reads CASNEGARQPQHF. In nucleotides, the CDR3 is TGTGCCAGCAACGAGGGGGCGCGGCAGCCCCAGCATTTT.

The chain uses TRBV3-1 (or the pseudogene TRBV3-2) and TRBJ2-7; D gene ambiguous. Looked up from germline, CDR1 is LGHDT and CDR2 is YNNKEL (reference sequence). Trimming took 1 base from V and 3 from J, leaving 10 bases between them. The CDR3 has 14 residues. CDR3 DNA sequence: TGTGCCAGCAGCCAAGGGCACAGCAGCTACGAGCAGTACTTC. Translation gives CASSQGHSSYEQYF.

CDR3 residues: CASSYSRQPNNSPLHF. The CDR3 coding sequence is TGTGCCAGCAGTTACTCGAGGCAGCCGAATAATTCACCCCTCCACTTT. The V call is TRBV6-2 or TRBV6-3, the J call TRBJ1-6; D ambiguous. Trimming shortened V by 0 bases and J by 5 bases, and 11 bases separated the two germline ends. Germline lookup yields CDR1 MNHEY and CDR2 SVGEGT. The CDR3 totals 16 residues.

The rearrangement links TRBV19 to TRBJ1-5; 8 bases match TRBD1. CDR1 and CDR2 from the germline V gene are LNHDA and SQIVND (reference sequence). V gave up 4 bases and J gave up 4 bases; unmatched junction bases: 9. The CDR3 length is 16 residues. The CDR3 sequence: CASSNLRTGKNQPQHF. Written as DNA, the CDR3 is TGTGCCAGTAGTAACCTCAGGACAGGGAAGAATCAGCCCCAGCATTTT.

The chain employs TRBV9 and TRBJ2-5, with D possibly TRBD1 on 6 matching bases. Germline lookup yields CDR1 SGDLS and CDR2 YYNGEE. The CDR3 consists of 15 residues. The germline V and J ends were trimmed by 0 bases and 5 bases, with 14 bases remaining between them. The CDR3 coding sequence is TGTGCCAGCAGCGTAGACCCCAGTGGGGGCGAGACCCAGTACTTC. It codes for CASSVDPSGGETQYF.

This sequence joins TRBV30 and TRBJ2-7; TRBD1 agrees at 7 bases. The CDR3 length is 14 residues. With 3 bases clipped from V and 7 bases from J, the junction kept 12 bases outside the gene matches. From germline, CDR1 is GTSNPN and CDR2 SVGIG (reference sequence). This CDR3 reads CAWRLSGQTKEQYF. CDR3 DNA sequence: TGTGCCTGGAGGCTATCGGGACAGACAAAGGAGCAGTACTTC.

This clone was counted only a few times. This sequence joins TRBV7-9 and TRBJ1-5; no clear D gene. Germline CDR1 SEHNR, CDR2 FQNEAQ (reference sequence). Between the trimmed V and J ends, which lost 8 bases and 3 bases, there was a span of 14 bases. This CDR3 has 14 amino acids. CDR3 nucleotide sequence: TGTGCCAGCTCCACTTCCCGGGTCAATCAGCCCCAGCATTTT. Encoded protein: CASSTSRVNQPQHF. Combining the CDR3 with reference TRBV7-9 and TRBJ1-5 gives the whole variable domain DTGVSQNPRHKITKRGQNVTFRCDPISEHNRLYWYRQTLGQGPEFLTYFQNEAQLEKSRLLSDRFSAERPKGSFSTLEIQRTEQGDSAMYLCASSTSRVNQPQHFGDGTRLSIL.

The chain is built from TRBV28 and TRBJ2-7, with D perhaps TRBD1 (5 bases). Trimming cost V 4 bases and J 3 bases, with 13 bases left between them. Germline CDR1 reads MDHEN; CDR2 reads SYDVKM. This CDR3 is built from 14 residues. DNA of the CDR3: TGTGCCAGCAGTTCCCCCCCAGGGATCTACGAGCAGTACTTC. Its translation: CASSSPPGIYEQYF.

In this sample, this clone turned up once. The chain joins TRBV3-1 (or the pseudogene TRBV3-2) to TRBJ2-1, with 12 bases identical to TRBD1. This CDR3 comprises 14 residues. Germline values: CDR1 LGHDT, CDR2 YNNKEL (reference sequence). In DNA form, the CDR3 reads TGTGACTATAGATGGGGGACAGGGGGCCATGAGCAGTTCTTC. Amino acids: CDYRWGTGGHEQFF.

The chain employs TRBV6-2 or TRBV6-3 and TRBJ2-6; 8 positions agree with TRBD1. The length of the CDR3 is 17 residues. J lost 0 bases, V lost 5 bases, and 6 bases had no gene match. From germline, CDR1 is MNHEY and CDR2 SVGEGT. CDR3 protein: CASSRGQALSGANVLTF. CDR3 nucleotide sequence: TGTGCCAGCAGTCGGGGACAGGCTCTCTCTGGGGCCAACGTCCTGACTTTC.

The gene calls are TRBV4-3 and TRBJ2-7, with D possibly TRBD1 on 6 matching bases. The CDR3 loop spans 13 amino acids. The germline V and J ends were trimmed by 1 base and 3 bases, with 7 bases remaining between them. The germline CDR1 and CDR2 sequences are LGHNA and YSLEER. CDR3 in amino acids: CASSQAQGYEQYF. The CDR3, as DNA: TGCGCCAGCAGCCAAGCACAGGGCTACGAGCAGTACTTC.